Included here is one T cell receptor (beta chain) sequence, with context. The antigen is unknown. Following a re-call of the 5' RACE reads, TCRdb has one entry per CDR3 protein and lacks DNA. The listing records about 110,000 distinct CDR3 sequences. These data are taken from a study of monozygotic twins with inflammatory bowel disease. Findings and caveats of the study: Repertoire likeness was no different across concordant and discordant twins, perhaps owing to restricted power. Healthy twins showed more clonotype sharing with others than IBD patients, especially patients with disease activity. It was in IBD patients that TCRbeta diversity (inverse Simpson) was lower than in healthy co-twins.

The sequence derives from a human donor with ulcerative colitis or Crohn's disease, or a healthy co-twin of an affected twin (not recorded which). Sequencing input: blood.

The CDR3 sequence is CASSFQAGWELFF. The chain recombines TRBV7-2 with TRBJ2-2; TCRdb's assignment of TRBD2 cannot be checked, as there is no DNA. The CDR3 totals 13 residues. The V gene's germline CDR1 is SGHTA and CDR2 FQGNSA.